Detailed here is one TCR beta chain. One Seattle source followed patients from active infection through their disease course. This record belongs to a study of blood T cell repertoires in COVID-19. Study background: The samples span acute and convalescent COVID-19 from the United States, Italy and Spain. T cells, B-cell-depleted T cells, or PBMCs provided the cDNA or gDNA that served as material.

Per the study methods: Quantification of nucleated cells was approximated via reference gene primer amplification. The protocol was immunoSEQ multiplex PCR, while the TCRdb copy is restricted to in-frame clones and leaves out a portion. V, J and clone size derive from that table, while D and trimming were established from the DNA sequence. The table shows roughly 150,000 clones, with approximately 91% occurring only once. CDR1 is LGHDT, CDR2 YNNKEL, per germline (reference sequence). The CDR3 is made up of 14 amino acids. V was cut by 5 bases and J by 9 bases, with 17 bases left in between. The chain links TRBV3-1 (or the pseudogene TRBV3-2) to TRBJ2-1, with a possible D match to TRBD2 (6 bases). Sequencing input: peripheral blood. This TCR derives from a man between 18 and 29 years old with COVID-19, enrolled during active disease. CDR3 nucleotide sequence: TGTGCCAGCAGCACCGTGGGCCGGGAGAGTGAGCAGTTCTTC. Its protein product is CASSTVGRESEQFF.